This TCR beta chain comes out of a study of pediatric ulcerative colitis. CDR1 is ENHRY, CDR2 SYGVKD, per germline. Trimming took 5 bases from V and 6 from J; bases not matched to a gene: 4. This CDR3 comprises 13 residues. Study-level points and caveats: All ulcerative colitis patients, but no controls, carried a couple of rectal clonotypes. Rectal repertoires separated controls, mild-moderate and acute severe colitis.

The blood sample was taken during the colonoscopy visit. For this clone: The antigen is undetermined.

The survey-level immunoSEQ assay was used. Profiling relied on immunoSEQ multiplex PCR, and the TCRdb table lists in-frame clones only, not all of them. The data show more than 50,000 clones, with about 87% seen just once and about 1.5% held by the top ten. Sequenced input: blood. The chain uses TRBV10-3 and TRBJ1-2, with 9 bases identical to TRBD1. This receptor was obtained from a boy between 10 and 17 years old who was a control in a study of pediatric ulcerative colitis. CDR3 sequence (DNA): TGTGCCATCAGTCCAACAGGGGGCGATGGCTACACCTTC. It encodes CAISPTGGDGYTF.